The rows below give T cell receptor beta chains drawn from one sample of a study of cytomegalovirus exposure and HLA in healthy donors. Only in-frame clones appear in the TCRdb table, and some are missing; sequencing was by immunoSEQ multiplex PCR. The sample lists 130,000 or so clones, around 8.5% occurring once. The sample was PBMCs. These receptors originate from a man aged 40-49 years in good health and CMV-seronegative. The CDR3 runs from the conserved cysteine through the conserved F or W. D genes are given only for firm matches. Size is stated for part of the rows, as once, few or many counts, or as a class when the clone is expanded.

J gene	CDR3 length	clone size	V gene	D gene	CDR3 DNA	CDR3 protein
TRBJ2-1	15	few	TRBV5-6	TRBD2	TGTGCCAGCAACTTTGGGGGGGGTAGATACAATGAGCAGTTCTTC	CASNFGGGRYNEQFF
TRBJ2-7	15	NA	TRBV7-2	NA	TGTGCCAGCAGCCTCTCCGGGGGACTTTCGTACGAGCAGTACTTC	CASSLSGGLSYEQYF
TRBJ2-3	16	few	TRBV19	NA	TGTGCCAGTAGTATCCGAACAGGGTTAGGTGCAGATACGCAGTATTTT	CASSIRTGLGADTQYF
TRBJ1-4	15	few	TRBV25-1	TRBD1	TGTGCCAGCAGTGGACAGGGAAGGATGAATGAAAAACTGTTTTTT	CASSGQGRMNEKLFF
TRBJ2-4	19	NA	TRBV5-4	TRBD2	TGTGCCAGCAGCTTGGATCCAGCGGGGGGGACCTTAGCCAAAAACATTCAGTACTTC	CASSLDPAGGTLAKNIQYF
TRBJ2-3	14	NA	TRBV7-9	TRBD2	TGTGCCAGCAGCTTAGCGGCGGGGGGGGATACGCAGTATTTT	CASSLAAGGDTQYF
TRBJ1-2	13	NA	TRBV14	NA	TGTGCCAGCAGCCCTGACAGTACATATGGCTACACCTTC	CASSPDSTYGYTF
TRBJ2-5	16	few	TRBV6-6	NA	TGTGCCAGCAGTTACCTAGGAGTGATAGCGAGCGAGACCCAGTACTTC	CASSYLGVIASETQYF
TRBJ2-1	11	few	TRBV20-1	NA	TGCAGTGCTCCTCAGAGGCGTGAGCAGTTCTTC	CSAPQRREQFF
TRBJ2-2	15	NA	TRBV7-2	NA	TGTGCCAGCACCCCTGACGGGGGGCACACCGGGGAGCTGTTTTTT	CASTPDGGHTGELFF
TRBJ1-4	13	NA	TRBV6-6	NA	TGTGCCAGCAGTTACTCGTCAGAGGGAAAACTGTTTTTT	CASSYSSEGKLFF
TRBJ2-7	14	NA	TRBV29-1	NA	TGCAGCGTTACGCAGGGGTCTCACTCCTACGAGCAGTACTTC	CSVTQGSHSYEQYF
TRBJ1-2	12	few	TRBV19	NA	TGTGCCAGTAACGAGGCGAACTATGGCTACACCTTC	CASNEANYGYTF
TRBJ1-2	14	NA	TRBV7-9	NA	TGTGCCAGCAGCTTCTCTGACAGAAACAACGGCTACACCTTC	CASSFSDRNNGYTF
TRBJ1-1	13	NA	TRBV29-1	NA	TGCAGCGTTGAAACGGTCGGGGATACTGAAGCTTTCTTT	CSVETVGDTEAFF
TRBJ2-7	15	few	TRBV5-6	NA	TGTGCCAGCAGATCCTCCGGTCTAGCGATTTACGAGCAGTACTTC	CASRSSGLAIYEQYF
TRBJ2-1	15	NA	TRBV5-4	TRBD1	TGTGCCAGCACCTCCGGTACAGGGGGGTACAATGAGCAGTTCTTC	CASTSGTGGYNEQFF
TRBJ2-2	14	NA	TRBV2	TRBD1	TGTGCCAGCAGTGACACAGGGGGCACCGGGGAGCTGTTTTTT	CASSDTGGTGELFF
TRBJ2-1	16	NA	TRBV5-4	NA	TGTGCCAGCAGCTTGAACGGGGGTCACTCCTACAATGAGCAGTTCTTC	CASSLNGGHSYNEQFF
TRBJ1-2	14	many	TRBV6-5	NA	TGTGCCAGCAGTTACCCCGGGGTTGGGAATAGCTACACCTTC	CASSYPGVGNSYTF
TRBJ2-7	14	few	TRBV7-9	TRBD1	TGTGCCAGCAGCTTCGGGACAGGTCGCTACGAGCAGTACTTC	CASSFGTGRYEQYF
TRBJ1-5	14	NA	TRBV7-2	TRBD1	TGTGCCAGCAGCACGGACAGGGCCCGTCAGCCCCAGCATTTT	CASSTDRARQPQHF
TRBJ1-1	13	NA	TRBV7-9	NA	TGTGCCAGCACTCTGACAGAGAACACTGAAGCTTTCTTT	CASTLTENTEAFF
TRBJ1-5	15	NA	TRBV7-6	TRBD1	TGTGCCAGCAGCTTGGGACAGGGGGCCAATCAGCCCCAGCATTTT	CASSLGQGANQPQHF
TRBJ1-1	13	few	TRBV5-6	NA	TGTGCCAGCCTACGGAGTAGTAACACTGAAGCTTTCTTT	CASLRSSNTEAFF
TRBJ2-5	15	NA	TRBV11-2	NA	TGTGCCAGCAGCTTAGATCTAGCGCGTCAAGAGACCCAGTACTTC	CASSLDLARQETQYF
TRBJ1-5	12	few	TRBV25-1	NA	TGTGCCAGCGGTTACAGGAATCAGCCCCAGCATTTT	CASGYRNQPQHF
TRBJ1-1	14	few	TRBV18	NA	TGTGCCAGCTCACCCGGACACCAAGACACTGAAGCTTTCTTT	CASSPGHQDTEAFF
TRBJ1-1	15	few	TRBV7-6	NA	TGTGCCAGCAGCCCCCAGGGCCAAGGACCCACTGAAGCTTTCTTT	CASSPQGQGPTEAFF
TRBJ1-6	14	NA	TRBV5-1	NA	TGCGCCAGCAGCTTGACACCGCAGGATTCACCCCTCCACTTT	CASSLTPQDSPLHF
TRBJ1-1	14	many	TRBV19	TRBD1	TGTGCCAGTAGTCTACAGGGGGCGAGGGCTGAAGCTTTCTTT	CASSLQGARAEAFF
TRBJ1-2	15	NA	TRBV6-5	NA	TGTGCCAGCACCAGAGTAGCAAGGCATAACTATGGCTACACCTTC	CASTRVARHNYGYTF
TRBJ1-4	13	few	TRBV12-5	TRBD1	TGTGCTAGTGGTCCAGGGACAGACGAAAAACTGTTTTTT	CASGPGTDEKLFF
TRBJ2-7	16	NA	TRBV7-6	NA	TGTGCCAGCAGCTTAGGAGGACAACCCATTTCCTACGAGCAGTACTTC	CASSLGGQPISYEQYF
TRBJ2-5	15	few	TRBV5-1	TRBD1	TGCGCCAGCAGCCCCGGGACAGCGGCACAAGAGACCCAGTACTTC	CASSPGTAAQETQYF
TRBJ2-3	12	NA	TRBV5-6	NA	TGTGCCAGCAGCTTGGGCGCAGATACGCAGTATTTT	CASSLGADTQYF
TRBJ1-1	12	NA	TRBV6-1	NA	TGTGCCAGCAGTCGAGGGAACACTGAAGCTTTCTTT	CASSRGNTEAFF
TRBJ1-1	13	NA	TRBV10-3	TRBD1	TGTGCCACCTCCACAGGGGGCGTAGGTGAAGCTTTCTTT	CATSTGGVGEAFF
TRBJ1-1	14	NA	TRBV13	TRBD1	TGTGCCAGCAGCGCCGACAGGGGGCTCACTGAAGCTTTCTTT	CASSADRGLTEAFF